The T cell receptor beta chain described here comes from a study of cytomegalovirus exposure and HLA in healthy donors (dated by TCRdb to about 2017). Looking at the study overall: A later analysis indicated that the 95 to 150 validation repertoires were generated on the platform also employed for the 700 or so repertoires of the first cohort. The study was designed to test whether signatures of past pathogen exposure could be identified by cataloging public T cell receptors. A separate validation cohort of about 110 different subjects was used in addition to the 666-subject first cohort. To predict cytomegalovirus infection status, the study brought together high-throughput TCR immunosequencing, statistical association of individual TCRs with disease status, and machine learning. Results the study describes overall, beyond this receptor: A total of fewer than 200 TCR beta chains were listed by the study as associated with cytomegalovirus. Subsequent analysis determined that TCRs grouped into clusters in the first cohort also showed a tendency toward co-occurrence across the roughly 110 validation repertoires, and approximately 94% of cluster scores exceeded 0. In both the original and validation cohorts, the classifier was reported to diagnose cytomegalovirus status with high specificity and sensitivity. According to the authors, the approach could potentially be generalized to other disease states and immunological phenotypes. A later analysis lacked HLA typing for the validation cohort, so it scored co-occurrence in that cohort across all 130 or so repertoires. In vitro tests confirmed that three of the cytomegalovirus-associated TCR beta chains recognize cytomegalovirus antigens. Across donors, most TCR sequences were observed very rarely, whereas some public TCRs were present in many individuals.

The donors were included in the validation cohort of 120 subjects, a group kept apart from the roughly 730-subject first cohort. The library was generated by the immunoSEQ multiplex PCR assay. The paper's data handling went like this. A statistical classification framework was developed to diagnose cytomegalovirus status using the catalog of TCR beta chain sequences. As stored in TCRdb, this immuneACCESS dataset retains in-frame rearrangements with V and J assigned. A fraction of the clones does not appear; measured against another copy, unresolved V genes explain less than half of the discrepancy, and the remainder lacks a known reason. V, J and clone size reflect that table, while D and trimming were determined from the DNA. This sample lists 150,000 to 200,000 clones; roughly nine tenths were detected once. The top ten clonotypes cover 7.2% of the sample. From the germline V gene, CDR1 is SGDLS and CDR2 is YYNGEE. The germline ends are 11 bases apart after V is trimmed by 0 bases and J by 0 bases. Including the terminal cysteine and phenylalanine, the CDR3 comprises 16 residues. The retained sequence is limited to the CDR3, 48 bases, with the frame set at the first base.

With respect to this clone: Its antigen has not been determined. No much larger clone exists at a distance of one base, and base qualities are not known.

Sequencing was performed on PBMCs. This TCR came from a man in his thirties or forties in good health and CMV-seropositive. Rearrangement joined TRBV9 to TRBJ2-3; the best D guess is TRBD2, with 6 bases matching. The DNA sequence is as follows: TGTGCCAGCAGCGTAGGTACGGGAGAAAGCACAGATACGCAGTATTTT. Its protein product is CASSVGTGESTDTQYF.